These T cell receptor beta chains were read from a single sample in a study of OX40 agonist ivuxolimab in advanced cancers. Using immunoSEQ multiplex PCR, the repertoire was profiled, and TCRdb retains in-frame clones only, with some absent. The table records approximately 70,000 clones, approximately 90% of them present only once. The material sequenced was CD4+ or CD8+ T cells sorted from blood, taken in a trial of the OX40 agonist ivuxolimab. These receptor sequences come from an adult with an advanced solid tumor such as melanoma, head and neck, liver or kidney cancer. Both conserved end residues are part of each CDR3.

v_gene	j_gene	CDR3aa
TRBV7-9	TRBJ1-2	CASSLEVVDYGYTF
TRBV11-3	TRBJ2-7	CASSWAGGLGRNEQYF
TRBV6-6	TRBJ1-2	CASSLDTVYGYTF
TRBV28	TRBJ1-6	CASKGAAYNSPLHF
TRBV7-2	TRBJ2-1	CASHPGTSPGEQFF
TRBV28	TRBJ2-7	CASTSGYEQYF
TRBV11-3	TRBJ2-7	CASSLEVGLAYEQYF
TRBV4-1	TRBJ2-1	CASSQDPSGAYNEQFF
TRBV5-4	TRBJ1-4	CASSSGQGAGEKLFF
TRBV7-7	TRBJ2-5	CASSLEGRGPETQYF
TRBV30	TRBJ1-2	CAWSRYGGNYGYTF
TRBV25-1	TRBJ1-1	CASSGTGGLEAFF
TRBV6-5	TRBJ1-2	CASSYSGGRGGYTF
TRBV2	TRBJ1-4	CASTYEGEKLFF
TRBV7-2	TRBJ1-5	CASSSTGSNQPQHF
TRBV5-6	TRBJ1-5	CASSWTGRGHQPQHF
TRBV7-8	TRBJ1-4	CASSVGGHNEKLFF
TRBV9	TRBJ2-1	CASSVAQTSSYNEQFF
TRBV5-6	TRBJ2-6	CASSRPGESTGGANVLTF
TRBV19	TRBJ1-1	CASNSQDAGTEAFF
TRBV28	TRBJ2-3	CASSSTGGAGTDTQYF
TRBV11-2	TRBJ2-2	CASSRRGDDTGELFF
TRBV5-1	TRBJ1-3	CASSLVGDGNTIYF
TRBV9	TRBJ1-3	CASSVEGSGNTIYF
TRBV11-3	TRBJ2-5	CASSSVRISDFQETQYF
TRBV12-5	TRBJ2-3	CASGLDGLAAQYF
TRBV7-2	TRBJ2-5	CASSLLAGHAETQYF
TRBV27	TRBJ2-7	CASRYQGSDEQYF
TRBV5-1	TRBJ1-1	CASSLGPDRNTEAFF
TRBV13	TRBJ2-5	CASSLAPETQYF
TRBV6-5	TRBJ2-7	CASSYVTSGSKNEQYF
TRBV27	TRBJ2-1	CASSWRANNEQFF
TRBV28	TRBJ2-5	CASSTQESQYF
TRBV6-1	TRBJ2-5	CASLRQGGETQYF
TRBV19	TRBJ1-1	CASSHSGTQTEAFF
TRBV5-6	TRBJ2-7	CASSFSGSPYEQYF
TRBV7-6	TRBJ2-7	CASSFYLDSSYEQYF
TRBV28	TRBJ2-3	CASSLTGGNTDTQYF
TRBV29-1	TRBJ2-1	CSVVMQREQFF
TRBV5-6	TRBJ1-2	CASSSSPEINYGYTF
TRBV4-2	TRBJ1-1	CASSQEGQGNTEAFF
TRBV5-8	TRBJ1-3	CASSFGTGSAGNTIYF
TRBV28	TRBJ2-7	CASSNWGEQYF
TRBV6-1	TRBJ2-1	CAASSYNEQFF
TRBV7-6	TRBJ2-7	CASSITQGREQYF
TRBV11-2	TRBJ2-5	CASSSTPPTTDYQETQYF
TRBV20-1	TRBJ2-3	CSATRTDTQYF
TRBV2	TRBJ2-5	CASSERTSEETQYF
TRBV6-5	TRBJ2-1	CASSAGMSNEQFF
TRBV5-1	TRBJ2-5	CASSFGRLETQYF
TRBV5-1	TRBJ2-6	CASSPGPYSGANVLTF
TRBV28	TRBJ1-2	CASSQGLDYGYTF
TRBV7-2	TRBJ1-2	CASTKLDGADYGYTF
TRBV30	TRBJ1-6	CAWGRNYNSPLHF
TRBV28	TRBJ2-1	CASTYGGGTYNEQFF
TRBV5-1	TRBJ2-1	CASSFSGGGLNEQFF